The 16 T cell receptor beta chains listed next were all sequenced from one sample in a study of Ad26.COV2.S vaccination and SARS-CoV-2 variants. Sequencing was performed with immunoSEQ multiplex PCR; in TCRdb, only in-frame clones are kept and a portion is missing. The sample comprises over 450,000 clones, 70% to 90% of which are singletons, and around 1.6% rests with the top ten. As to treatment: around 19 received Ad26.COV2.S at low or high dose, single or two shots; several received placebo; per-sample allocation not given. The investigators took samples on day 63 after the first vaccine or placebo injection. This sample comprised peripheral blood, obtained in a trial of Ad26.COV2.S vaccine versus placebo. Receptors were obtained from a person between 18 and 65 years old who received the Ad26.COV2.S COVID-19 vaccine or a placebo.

The DNA of the CDR3 is TGCGCCAGTTGGGCCGCGCAGTTCTTC. Residues: CASWAAQFF. The V call is TRBV10-1, the J call TRBJ2-1; D uncertain. Germline-derived CDR1 and CDR2 are WNHNN and SYGVQD (reference sequence). V was cut by 9 bases and J by 12 bases, with 9 bases left in between. The CDR3 has 9 residues.

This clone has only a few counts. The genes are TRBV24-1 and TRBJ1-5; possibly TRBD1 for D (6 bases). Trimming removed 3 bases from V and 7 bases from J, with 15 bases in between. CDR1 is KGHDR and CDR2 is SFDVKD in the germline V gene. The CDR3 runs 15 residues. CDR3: CATSDPSRGGQPQHF. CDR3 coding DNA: TGTGCCACCAGTGATCCTTCCAGGGGTGGACAGCCCCAGCATTTT.

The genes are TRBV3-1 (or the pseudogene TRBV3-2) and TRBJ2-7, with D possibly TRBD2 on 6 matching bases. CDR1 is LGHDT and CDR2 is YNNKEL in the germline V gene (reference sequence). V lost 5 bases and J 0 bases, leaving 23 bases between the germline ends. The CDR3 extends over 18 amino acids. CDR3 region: CASSSRNVIGGSSYEQYF. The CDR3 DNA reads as TGTGCCAGCAGCTCGAGAAACGTCATCGGGGGTAGCTCCTACGAGCAGTACTTC.

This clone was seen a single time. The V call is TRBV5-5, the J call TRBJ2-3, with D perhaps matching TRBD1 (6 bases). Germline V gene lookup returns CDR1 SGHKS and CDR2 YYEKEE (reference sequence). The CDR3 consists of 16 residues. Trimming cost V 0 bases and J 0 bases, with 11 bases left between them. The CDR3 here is CASSLGFGTSTDTQYF. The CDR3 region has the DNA TGTGCCAGCAGCTTGGGTTTCGGGACAAGCACAGATACGCAGTATTTT.

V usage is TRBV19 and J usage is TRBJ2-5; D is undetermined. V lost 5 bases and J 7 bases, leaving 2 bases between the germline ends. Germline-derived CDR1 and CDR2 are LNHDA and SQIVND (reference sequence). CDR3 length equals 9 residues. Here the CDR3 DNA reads TGTGCCAGTAGTGGGACCCAGTACTTC. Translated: CASSGTQYF. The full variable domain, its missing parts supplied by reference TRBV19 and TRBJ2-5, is DGGITQSPKYLFRKEGQNVTLSCEQNLNHDAMYWYRQDPGQGLRLIYYSQIVNDFQKGDIAEGYSVSREKKESFPLTVTSAQKNPTAFYLCASSGTQYFGPGTRLLVL.

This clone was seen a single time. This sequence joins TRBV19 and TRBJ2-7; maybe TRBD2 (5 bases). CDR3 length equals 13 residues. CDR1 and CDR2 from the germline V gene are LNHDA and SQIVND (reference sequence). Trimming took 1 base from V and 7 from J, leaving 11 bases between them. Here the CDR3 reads CASSIGRGGEQYF. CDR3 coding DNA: TGTGCCAGTAGTATAGGTCGTGGAGGAGAGCAGTACTTC.

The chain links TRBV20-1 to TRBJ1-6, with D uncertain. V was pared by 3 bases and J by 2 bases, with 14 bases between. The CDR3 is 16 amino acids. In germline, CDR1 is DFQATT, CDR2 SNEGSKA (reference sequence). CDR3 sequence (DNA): TGCAGTGCTAGTCTCCCAGGCTACCCCTATAATTCACCCCTCCACTTT. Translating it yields CSASLPGYPYNSPLHF.

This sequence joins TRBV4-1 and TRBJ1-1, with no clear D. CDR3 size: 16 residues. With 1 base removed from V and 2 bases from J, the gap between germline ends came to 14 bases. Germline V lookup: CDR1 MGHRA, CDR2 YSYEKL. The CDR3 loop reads CASSQVWNKRNTEAFF. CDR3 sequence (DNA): TGCGCCAGCAGCCAAGTTTGGAATAAGCGTAACACTGAAGCTTTCTTT.

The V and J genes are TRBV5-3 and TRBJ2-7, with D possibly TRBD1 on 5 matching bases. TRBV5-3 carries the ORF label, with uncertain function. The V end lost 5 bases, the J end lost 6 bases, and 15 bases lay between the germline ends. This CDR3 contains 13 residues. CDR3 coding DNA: TGTGCCAGAAGGACAAAGCAGGGTGCCGAGCAGTACTTC. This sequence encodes CARRTKQGAEQYF.

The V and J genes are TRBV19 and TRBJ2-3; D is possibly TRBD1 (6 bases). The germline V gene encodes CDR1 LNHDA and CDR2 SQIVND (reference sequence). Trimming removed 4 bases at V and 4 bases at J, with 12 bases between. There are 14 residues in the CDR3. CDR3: CASSTGQQADTQYF. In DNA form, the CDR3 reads TGTGCCAGTAGTACGGGACAACAGGCAGATACGCAGTATTTT.

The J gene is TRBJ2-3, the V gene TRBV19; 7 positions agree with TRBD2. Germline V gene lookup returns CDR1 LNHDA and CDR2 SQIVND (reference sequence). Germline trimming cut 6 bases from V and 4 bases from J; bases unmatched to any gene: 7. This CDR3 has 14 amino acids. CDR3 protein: CASRPSGRADTQYF. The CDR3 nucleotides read TGTGCCAGTAGACCTAGCGGAAGGGCAGATACGCAGTATTTT.

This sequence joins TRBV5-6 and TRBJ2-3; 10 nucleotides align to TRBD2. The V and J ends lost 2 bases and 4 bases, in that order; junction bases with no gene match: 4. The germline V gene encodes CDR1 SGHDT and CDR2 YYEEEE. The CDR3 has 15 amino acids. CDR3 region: CASSLAGGLADTQYF. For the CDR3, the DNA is TGTGCCAGCAGCTTAGCGGGGGGGCTCGCAGATACGCAGTATTTT.

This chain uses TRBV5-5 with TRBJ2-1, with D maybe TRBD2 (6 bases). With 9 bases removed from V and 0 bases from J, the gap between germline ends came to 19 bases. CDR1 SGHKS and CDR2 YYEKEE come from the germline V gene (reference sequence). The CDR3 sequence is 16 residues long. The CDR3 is CATFLQGTASYNEQFF. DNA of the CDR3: TGTGCCACCTTCTTGCAAGGGACTGCCTCCTACAATGAGCAGTTCTTC.

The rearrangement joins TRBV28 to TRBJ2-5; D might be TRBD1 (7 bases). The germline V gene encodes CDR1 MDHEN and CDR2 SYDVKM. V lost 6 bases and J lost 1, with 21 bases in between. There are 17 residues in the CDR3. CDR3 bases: TGTGCCAGCAGACCCTATCAGGGGGGTTTGGTCCAAGAGACCCAGTACTTC. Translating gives CASRPYQGGLVQETQYF.

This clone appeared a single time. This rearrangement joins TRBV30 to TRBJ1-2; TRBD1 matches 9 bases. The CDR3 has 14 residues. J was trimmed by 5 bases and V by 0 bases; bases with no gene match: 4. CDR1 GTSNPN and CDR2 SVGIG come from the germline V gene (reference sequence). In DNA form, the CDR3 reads TGTGCCTGGAGTGTACAGGGGGCTGAGTATGGCTACACCTTC. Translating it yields CAWSVQGAEYGYTF.

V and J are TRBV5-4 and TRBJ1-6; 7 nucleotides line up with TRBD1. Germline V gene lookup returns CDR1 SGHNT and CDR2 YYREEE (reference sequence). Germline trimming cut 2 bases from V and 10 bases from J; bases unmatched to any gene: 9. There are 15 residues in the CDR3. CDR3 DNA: TGTGCCAGCAGCTTCTCCGACAGGGTGGGATCACCCCTCCACTTT. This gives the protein CASSFSDRVGSPLHF.